This T cell receptor (beta chain) was identified in a study of PD-L1 blockade in urothelial cancer. For the study at large: The year 2014 saw patients start atezolizumab, 1,200 mg intravenously every 3 weeks. Anywhere from 0 to 3 prior chemotherapy regimens had been received by patients.

Germline V CDR1 and CDR2: SGHTS, YDEGEE. CDR3 length equals 16 residues. V was shortened by 1 base and J by 1 base, with 12 bases between the two germline ends. Data came from immunoSEQ multiplex PCR; TCRdb stores just in-frame clones and leaves some out. Seen here are roughly 55,000 clones, roughly 86% observed once, and the top ten hold roughly 22%. Stated time point: pretreatment peripheral blood. Patients' cancers were locally advanced or metastatic urothelial carcinomas. The source was PBMCs, collected around atezolizumab (anti-PD-L1) treatment. The receptor was isolated from a man between 60 and 75 years old with urothelial cancer. This chain connects TRBV5-8 to TRBJ1-3; D perhaps matches TRBD1 (5 bases). The CDR3 loop reads CASSLTGRASGNTIYF. CDR3 in DNA: TGTGCCAGCAGCTTGACTGGCAGGGCTTCTGGAAACACCATATATTTT.